One and the same sample provided the 5 T cell receptor beta chains below, sequenced in a study of response to subunit inactivated influenza vaccine (dated by TCRdb to 2016 to 2019). Libraries were prepared through RT-PCR. Data came from an Illumina HiSeq 2500. TCRdb applied fastp at Q25 and MiXCR to the public reads, then kept only in-frame beta chains. Every CDR3 protein is listed once, alongside the most common genes and DNA of its rows. For this sample there are around 850,000 distinct CDR3 sequences; 18% appear just once. The biggest ten clones account for roughly a tenth of the sample. The source material was PBMCs from blood, sampled about 5 days after vaccination. The receptors shown here come from a man over 45 who received an inactivated influenza vaccine. Donor details come from another sample of the same person, matched by shared clones.

CDR3 DNA: TGTGCCAGCAGTTTAGGGAGGTCAGGGATTACAATTTTAACCCTCCACTTT. It specifies CASSLGRSGITILTLHF. This rearrangement joins TRBV6-5 to TRBJ1-6, with D tentatively TRBD1 (5 bases). The CDR3 has 17 amino acids. Germline V gives CDR1 MNHEY, CDR2 SVGAGI. V gave up 4 bases and J gave up 14 bases, with 27 bases separating them.

The V call is TRBV5-1, the J call TRBJ2-5, with D possibly matching TRBD1 (5 bases). Germline CDR1 is SGHRS and CDR2 is YFSETQ. CDR3 length: 13 amino acids. V was trimmed by 0 bases and J by 9 bases, leaving 12 bases between them. CDR3: CASSLGGNPSQYF. CDR3 sequence (DNA): TGCGCCAGCAGCTTGGGGGGCAACCCTTCCCAGTACTTC.

In this sample, this clonotype turned up once. This chain connects TRBV6-1 to TRBJ2-7; D ambiguous. Trimming cost V 2 bases and J 3 bases, with 8 bases left between them. Germline V gene lookup returns CDR1 MNHNS and CDR2 SASEGT. The CDR3 covers 13 residues. Here the CDR3 DNA reads TGTGCCAGCAGTGAACGGCGAGGCTACGAGCAGTACTTC. This codes for CASSERRGYEQYF.

J is TRBJ2-2 and V is TRBV20-1; D could derive from TRBD1 or TRBD2 (5 bases each). The CDR3 length is 16 residues. Germline assignment: CDR1 DFQATT and CDR2 SNEGSKA (reference sequence). V gave up 1 base and J gave up 0 bases, with 12 bases separating them. CDR3 nucleotide sequence: TGCAGTGCTAGAGTCTCCGGGACCGCGAACACCGGGGAGCTGTTTTTT. Its translation is CSARVSGTANTGELFF.

The chain employs TRBV15 and TRBJ2-3; no definite D call. The V end lost 0 bases, the J end lost 2 bases, and 6 bases lay between the germline ends. CDR1 and CDR2 from the germline V gene are LNHNV and YYDKDF (reference sequence). There are 14 residues in the CDR3. CDR3 nucleotides: TGTGCCACCAGCAGAGATTTAACCACAGATACGCAGTATTTT. This codes for CATSRDLTTDTQYF.